Presented here are 8 T cell receptor beta chains from one specimen sequenced in a study of T cells after yellow fever vaccination. TCRdb re-called the 5' RACE reads with MiXCR, one entry per CDR3 protein. The repertoire holds around 530,000 distinct CDR3 sequences, roughly a sixth seen once, with approximately 15% in the top ten. This specimen was PBMCs, taken 4 to 6 days after the first yellow fever vaccination. The receptors derive from a man aged 18 to 30 who received the YFV17D yellow fever vaccine.

This clonotype has a handful of counts. The chain joins TRBV12-3 or TRBV12-4 to TRBJ2-3; maybe TRBD2 (6 bases). The CDR3 has 15 residues. V was trimmed by 6 bases and J by 1 base, leaving 14 bases between them. CDR3 protein: CASRLGAGRTDTQYF. CDR3 bases: TGTGCCAGCAGGTTGGGAGCGGGCCGCACAGATACGCAGTATTTT.

This chain connects TRBV12-3 or TRBV12-4 to TRBJ1-1; no definite D call. Deletions cut 7 bases from V and 4 bases from J, with 10 bases between. This CDR3 comprises 12 residues. The CDR3 nucleotides read TGTGCCAGCAAGGAATTCGGCACTGAAGCTTTCTTT. Translating gives CASKEFGTEAFF.

Of note for this clonotype: One end of the junction fails to match germline, which may point to a read error. The chain joins TRBV4-1 to TRBJ1-1; D ambiguous. This CDR3 is built from 11 residues. The V gene's germline CDR1 is MGHRA and CDR2 YSYEKL. This chain's CDR3 is CASSQGSAYLF. The DNA of the CDR3 is TGCGCCAGCAGCCAAGGGAGTGCTTATTTGTTT.

The chain employs TRBV20-1 and TRBJ2-1; TRBD1 matches 9 bases. Trimming removed 6 bases from V and 8 bases from J; junction bases left unmatched: 17. Germline V CDR1 and CDR2: DFQATT, SNEGSKA (reference sequence). The CDR3 is 16 residues long. Written as DNA, the CDR3 is TGCAGTGCCATAGGGAATTGGACAGGGGATAATCATGAGCAGTTCTTC. Protein sequence: CSAIGNWTGDNHEQFF.

The chain combines TRBV27 with TRBJ2-2, with 12 bases that match TRBD2. After removal of 8 bases from V and 3 bases from J, the junction contained 1 base not matched to a gene. The CDR3 contains 14 residues. Germline V gene data show CDR1 as MNHEY and CDR2 as SMNVEV (reference sequence). The CDR3, as DNA: TGTGCCAGCCGGACTAGCGGGGACACCGGGGAGCTGTTTTTT. It translates to CASRTSGDTGELFF.

The V and J genes are TRBV20-1 and TRBJ1-3, with unresolved D. V lost 0 bases and J 4 bases, leaving 13 bases between the germline ends. CDR1 DFQATT and CDR2 SNEGSKA come from the germline V gene (reference sequence). This CDR3 region has 15 residues. The CDR3 protein is CSARDRLWGGNTIYF. As DNA, the CDR3 is TGCAGTGCTAGAGATCGCCTGTGGGGAGGAAACACCATATATTTT.

This clonotype has just a few counts. The V and J genes are TRBV5-5 and TRBJ1-2, with 8 bases fitting TRBD1. The V and J ends lost 4 bases and 5 bases, in that order; junction bases with no gene match: 7. The CDR3 is made up of 14 amino acids. Germline CDR1 and CDR2: SGHKS and YYEKEE (reference sequence). DNA for the CDR3: TGTGCCAGCAGCCACCGACAGGGGAGGTATGGCTACACCTTC. Protein sequence: CASSHRQGRYGYTF.

The chain joins TRBV20-1 to TRBJ2-3; no firm D call. The V end was cut by 6 bases, the J end by 1 base, with 11 bases between. This CDR3 comprises 13 residues. CDR1 and CDR2 (germline): DFQATT, SNEGSKA (reference sequence). The chain's CDR3 is CSAPSQGTDTQYF. The DNA for the CDR3 is TGCAGTGCCCCTTCCCAGGGCACAGATACGCAGTATTTT.